One sample yielded the 10 T cell receptor beta chains listed below, sequenced in a study of shared clonotypes between healthy human individuals. Some clones are missing from TCRdb's copy, which holds only in-frame ones; the method was immunoSEQ multiplex PCR. This table holds over a million clones, 75% found once. The material sequenced was memory CD4+ T cells sorted from blood. Subset given: CD45RA-negative fraction. Receptor source: a man aged 18-30 years in good health.

This clone was counted a few times. The genes are TRBV6-5 and TRBJ2-4; the D gene is possibly TRBD1 (5 bases). The CDR3 consists of 13 residues. Trimming removed 9 bases at V and 7 bases at J, with 16 bases between. Germline V lookup: CDR1 MNHEY, CDR2 SVGAGI. CDR3 in amino acids: CASVQGSQNIQYF. The CDR3 nucleotides read TGTGCCAGTGTCCAGGGATCGCAGAACATTCAGTACTTC.

This clone was seen just once. This sample also contains other DNA sequences that code for the same CDR3. CDR3 nucleotide sequence: TGTGCCAGCAGCCGAGGTATGAACACTGAAGCTTTCTTT. This encodes CASSRGMNTEAFF. This chain joins TRBV11-2 and TRBJ1-1; D is uncertain. Germline CDR1 is SGHAT and CDR2 is FQNNGV. V lost 5 bases and J lost 0, with 7 bases in between. This CDR3 has 13 residues.

The chain employs TRBV5-1 and TRBJ2-1, with a weak D call TRBD2 (6 bases). The V and J ends lost 1 base and 6 bases respectively, with 14 bases between them. The CDR3 consists of 15 residues. CDR1 and CDR2 (germline): SGHRS, YFSETQ. The DNA of the CDR3 is TGCGCCAGCAGCTTGTCGGGACTCCAAGGCAATGAGCAGTTCTTC. Its protein is CASSLSGLQGNEQFF.

This clone has more than one count but fewer than ten. This chain joins TRBV19 and TRBJ1-2, with D tentatively TRBD1 (6 bases). Germline V gene lookup returns CDR1 LNHDA and CDR2 SQIVND (reference sequence). This CDR3 contains 14 residues. The V and J ends lost 3 bases and 1 base respectively, with 9 bases between them. Here the CDR3 DNA reads TGTGCCAGTAGTATTGACAGGAATAACTATGGCTACACCTTC. As protein: CASSIDRNNYGYTF.

The chain employs TRBV11-2 and TRBJ1-1, with 10 nucleotides matching TRBD1. CDR3 length equals 14 residues. J was trimmed by 3 bases and V by 6 bases; bases with no gene match: 4. Germline V gene data show CDR1 as SGHAT and CDR2 as FQNNGV. CDR3 coding DNA: TGTGCCAGCAGTCGGGACAGGGGTGACACTGAAGCTTTCTTT. Translated, it gives CASSRDRGDTEAFF.

The chain combines TRBV29-1 with TRBJ2-1; 9 nucleotides agree with TRBD2. Germline V gene sequence: CDR1 SQVTM, CDR2 ANQGSEA. Trimming at V came to 2 bases and at J to 8 bases, leaving 13 bases not matched to a gene. The CDR3 consists of 16 residues. DNA for the CDR3: TGCAGCGTTGAATCGGTGGCGGGAGGGCCTAGGGATGAGCAGTTCTTC. Protein product: CSVESVAGGPRDEQFF.

The CDR3 here is CASSQREGLLAGELFF. CDR3 coding DNA: TGCGCCAGCAGCCAACGGGAGGGCCTCCTCGCCGGGGAGCTGTTTTTT. V is TRBV4-1 and J is TRBJ2-2, with 8 bases fitting TRBD2. From germline, CDR1 is MGHRA and CDR2 YSYEKL. After removal of 2 bases from V and 6 bases from J, the junction contained 8 bases not matched to a gene. The CDR3 is 16 residues long.

The chain recombines TRBV5-4 with TRBJ2-1; TRBD2 is a possible D gene (5 bases). Per germline, CDR1 SGHNT and CDR2 YYREEE (reference sequence). V gave up 4 bases and J gave up 4 bases, with 12 bases separating them. This CDR3 has 14 amino acids. The CDR3 nucleotides read TGTGCCAGCAGCCCCCCTAGCCAATACAATGAGCAGTTCTTC. The encoded protein is CASSPPSQYNEQFF.

Within the sample, this clone is medium-sized. The same CDR3 is also encoded by other DNA sequences in this sample. The chain recombines TRBV4-1 with TRBJ1-1; possibly TRBD1 for D (5 bases). V gave up 2 bases and J gave up 8 bases, with 12 bases separating them. The CDR3 is made up of 13 amino acids. The V gene's germline CDR1 is MGHRA and CDR2 YSYEKL. CDR3 sequence: CASSQRQSGEAFF. The CDR3 DNA reads TGCGCCAGCAGCCAAAGACAGAGCGGAGAAGCTTTCTTT.

The chain couples TRBV19 to TRBJ1-1, with 8 bases that match TRBD1. Per the germline V gene, CDR1 is LNHDA and CDR2 is SQIVND (reference sequence). The V and J ends lost 6 bases and 0 bases, in that order; junction bases with no gene match: 3. The CDR3 is 14 residues long. The CDR3 protein is CASRSGGVNTEAFF. The DNA of the CDR3 is TGTGCCAGTAGATCAGGGGGCGTGAACACTGAAGCTTTCTTT.